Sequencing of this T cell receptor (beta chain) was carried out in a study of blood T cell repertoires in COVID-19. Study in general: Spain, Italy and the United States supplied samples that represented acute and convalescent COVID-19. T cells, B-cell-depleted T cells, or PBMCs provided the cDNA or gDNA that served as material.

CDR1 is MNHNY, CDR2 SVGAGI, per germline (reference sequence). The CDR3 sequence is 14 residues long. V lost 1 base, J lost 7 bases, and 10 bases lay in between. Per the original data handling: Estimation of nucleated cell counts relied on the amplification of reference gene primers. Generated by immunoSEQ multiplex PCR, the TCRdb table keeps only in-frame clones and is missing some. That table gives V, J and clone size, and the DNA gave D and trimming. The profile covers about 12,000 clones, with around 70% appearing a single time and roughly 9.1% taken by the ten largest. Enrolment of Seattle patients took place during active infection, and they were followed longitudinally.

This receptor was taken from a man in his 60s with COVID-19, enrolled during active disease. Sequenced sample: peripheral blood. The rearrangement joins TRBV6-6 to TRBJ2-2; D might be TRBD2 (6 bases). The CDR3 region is CASSYLGGNGELFF. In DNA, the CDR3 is TGTGCCAGCAGTTACTTGGGGGGTAACGGGGAGCTGTTTTTT.